This TCR beta chain was identified during a study of cytomegalovirus exposure and HLA in healthy donors (dated by TCRdb to 2016 to 2017). For the wider study: An earlier analysis of some 600 of the donors reported roughly 300 Gb of sequence data and 95 million to 130 million unique TCR beta sequences obtained from about 179 million T cells. Using immunosequencing, the study profiled T cell repertoires from some 670 subjects and related those repertoires to cytomegalovirus serostatus. To decide whether each TCR beta V gene segment behaved as functional or pseudogenic, an earlier analysis of several hundred of the donors relied on high-throughput TCR beta sequencing. HLA typing included class I and class II loci at four-digit resolution. To study patterns of TCR occurrence, a later analysis re-analyzed previously published TCR beta repertoires from several hundred donors and added high-resolution HLA genotyping. Among several hundred genotyped donors of the cohort, an average of approximately 240,000 unique TCR beta nucleotide sequences was sequenced per donor, of which 15% to 20% were non-productive. A later genetic analysis used genome-wide SNP genotypes for 398 of the 666 donors, treating that subset as a discovery cohort. High-throughput TCR immunosequencing, statistical association of individual TCRs with disease status, and machine learning were combined to predict cytomegalovirus infection status. Because of strong linkage in the cohort, roughly five DR-DQ haplotypes were treated as single units for association and clustering. The genetic ancestry cluster associated with self-reported Caucasian donors included around four fifths of the 300 to 400 genotyped donors. The study aimed to test whether signatures of past pathogen exposure could be identified by cataloging public T cell receptors. Rather than drawing on any new phenotypic data, the later analysis identified candidate immune exposures from TCR beta sequences and the way those sequences occurred across donors. Donor age, sex, ethnicity and CMV serostatus were compiled alongside the repertoire data. Every repertoire in the discovery cohort had been generated on one and the same sequencing platform. Around 320 gigabases of sequencing data and approximately 85 million unique TCR sequences were included in an early release covering roughly 700 HLA-typed donors. Besides the first cohort of more than 650 subjects, a separate validation cohort made up of roughly 130 different subjects was used. Typing coverage differed by locus: A, B, C, DRB1 and DQB1 were typed in about 629-630 donors, DQA1 in about 550, DPA1 in 600 to 610, and DPB1 in approximately 450. What the authors observed across the whole study: Presence/absence analyses assumed roughly uniform sequencing depth across donors, an assumption that may not hold. Because counts were too low, 15 to 20 rarely observed V segments, including chromosome 9 orphons, were excluded from the earlier analysis of around 590 of the donors. CMV serostatus was the only immune exposure information available for the cohort. Three of the identified cytomegalovirus-associated TCR beta chains were confirmed in vitro to be specific for cytomegalovirus antigens. Because HLA typing was unavailable for some donors at each locus, only the typed subset was used in association tests. A further reported finding was that TCR beta sequences accurately predicted the HLA-A and HLA-B alleles for most subjects in the first cohort. In an earlier analysis of 450 to 750 of the donors, most TCR beta V segments appeared in productive rearrangements about 90% or about 30% of the time, broadly matching IMGT annotations. In a later analysis, the rate of TCR association differed among HLA loci, with DRB1 alleles having the most associated TCRs and HLA-C alleles having the fewest. According to the authors, the approach could potentially be generalized to other disease states and immunological phenotypes. In a later genetic analysis, fewer N-insertions in productive TCRs were reported among donors in an Asian-associated ancestry cluster than the roughly 700-donor mean. Compared with equally common non-associated chains, HLA-associated TCR beta chains in a later analysis were more clonally expanded and had lower generation probabilities. The study gave a list of more than 150 TCR beta chains associated with cytomegalovirus. The classifier was reported to diagnose cytomegalovirus status with high specificity and sensitivity in both the original cohort and the validation cohort. In this cohort, only TCR beta chains were sequenced, and detectable features were limited by the absence of alpha or paired-chain data. A later genetic analysis associated a missense DCLRE1C variant with V-gene and J-gene trimming of TCR beta chains, and an independent cohort replicated the association. Most TCR sequences were seen in very few donors, while some public TCRs were found in many individuals. A group of highly shared sequence variants was considered likely to be a technical artifact of the sequencing pipeline. Because the 87-base-pair reads could not distinguish some IMGT-functional V segments, including TRBV6-2 and TRBV6-3, those segments were excluded. Linkage disequilibrium might explain the correlated functional status among segregating V segments, but an unknown experimental factor could not be ruled out. Assigning TCR associations to individual alleles was difficult when HLA alleles, especially DR and DQ, strongly co-occurred. Specific HLA alleles were associated with more than 15,000 TCR beta sequences at a false discovery rate of 0.05 in a later analysis. According to a later analysis, parvovirus B19, influenza, CMV and Epstein-Barr virus appeared linked to several top co-occurrence clusters. A later analysis found that most CMV-associated TCR beta chains appeared HLA-restricted, with HLA associations seemingly driven largely by CMV exposure.

A remark on this clone: What this receptor recognizes is not known. Base qualities are missing; no much larger clone stands one base away.

The CDR1 and CDR2 encoded by the germline V gene are SGDLS and YYNGEE. Trimmed from V: 3 bases; trimmed from J: 1 base; junction bases lacking a gene match: 9. Taken from cysteine to phenylalanine, the CDR3 has 18 residues. Only CDR3 DNA is held: 54 bases, read in frame from base 1. The cohort was made up of roughly 670 healthy bone marrow donors. All cohort members were sampled while nominally healthy, although unrecorded immune exposures were likely present. The donor was CMV seronegative and was included in the group of about 350 seronegative cohort members. A peripheral blood sample was provided by each donor, and peripheral blood mononuclear cells were used for TCR beta sequencing. Genomic DNA extraction from the blood cell samples was performed with the Qiagen DNeasy Blood Extraction Kit. Library method: the immunoSEQ multiplex PCR assay. A mixture of 60 forward primers for TCR Vbeta segments and 13 reverse primers for TCR Jbeta segments was used in the multiplex PCR. The CDR3 region of rearranged TCR beta genes was amplified from genomic DNA by a multiplex PCR assay. Amplified TCR beta libraries were sequenced as 87-base-pair reads on the Illumina HiSeq System. Under the source paper's analysis protocol: A later analysis counted 65 million to 90 million unique TCR beta chains across the 650 to 800 repertoires, and some 11 million of these chains were shared by at least two donors. To remove PCR and sequencing errors, raw reads were error-corrected and collapsed into unique sequences using a nearest-neighbor algorithm that merged closely related sequences. V, D and J gene segments were assigned by aligning CDR3 sequences to IMGT reference sequences. Each retained sequence needed at least a six-nucleotide match to both a V gene segment and a J gene segment. A rearrangement counted as productive if the CDR3 had no stop codons and remained in frame with V and J, and every other rearrangement counted as non-productive. Following IMGT convention, CDR3 was defined as the stretch from the second conserved V-encoded cysteine up to the conserved J-encoded phenylalanine. Sequences without an unambiguous match to a single V gene segment were excluded from the earlier analysis of several hundred of the donors. In an earlier analysis of several hundred of the donors, V segments were called functional above 56.7% productive rearrangements and were called segregating when the between-donor standard deviation exceeded 5%. A statistical classification framework was built to diagnose cytomegalovirus status from the catalog of TCR beta chain sequences. V and J gene assignment, in a later analysis, came from comparing TCR nucleotide sequences with IMGT/GENE-DB human TR gene sequences. In a later analysis, CDR3 sequences and most-parsimonious VDJ recombination scenarios were assigned using the TCRdist pipeline. In a later analysis, every TCR beta chain was defined by the combination of its CDR3 amino acid sequence and its V-gene family, and reads without a unique V-gene family were dropped. A later analysis removed 600 or so highly shared, low-generation-probability nucleotide sequences to deal with suspected cross-contamination and a sequencing artifact. A later analysis calculated a clonal expansion index for each public chain from normalized within-repertoire ranks of inferred template counts. In a later analysis, generation probabilities were computed using a VDJ recombination model fitted to out-of-frame rearrangements, and the results were checked against IGoR. Hypergeometric tests were used in a later analysis to score TCR-TCR, TCR-HLA and TCR-CMV co-occurrence, with a repertoire-size bias correction applied to the TCR pairs. False discovery rates were estimated in a later analysis by permuting HLA or CMV assignments 20 times. A later analysis grouped co-occurring TCRs with DBSCAN, adding TCRdist sequence similarity when clustering within HLA-allele-positive subsets. Repertoires with fewer than 30,000 or more than 120,000 public chains were left out of co-occurrence clustering, as were five repertoires with anomalous nucleotide sharing. Drawn from immuneACCESS, this table holds only the in-frame rearrangements with V and J called that TCRdb kept. Clones are partly lost; checked studies trace under half to an unresolved V gene and leave the rest unexplained. That table supplies the V and J calls and clone size; D and trimming were determined from the DNA. The sample profile shows some 110,000 clones; about 81% of them were found once. The leading ten clones occupy approximately 0.99% of the sample.

The sequencing sample was made of PBMCs. The chain joins TRBV9 to TRBJ2-6, with 8 middle bases fitting TRBD2. The receptor comes from a woman in her twenties or thirties in good health and CMV-seronegative. The DNA sequence follows: TGTGCCAGCAGCGGTGACGCGGGGGGCGCATCTGGGGCCAACGTCCTGACTTTC. This codes for CASSGDAGGASGANVLTF.